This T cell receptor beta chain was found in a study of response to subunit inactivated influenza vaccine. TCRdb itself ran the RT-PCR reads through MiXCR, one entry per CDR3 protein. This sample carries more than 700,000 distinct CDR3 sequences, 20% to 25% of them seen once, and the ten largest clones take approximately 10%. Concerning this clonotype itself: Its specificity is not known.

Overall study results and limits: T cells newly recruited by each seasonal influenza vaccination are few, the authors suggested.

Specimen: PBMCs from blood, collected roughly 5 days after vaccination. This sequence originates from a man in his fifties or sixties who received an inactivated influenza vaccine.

CDR3 DNA: TGCGCCAGCAGCTTGGGGACAGGGACCGCCGGGGAGCTGTTTTTT. Translated, it gives CASSLGTGTAGELFF. The chain couples TRBV5-1 to TRBJ2-2, with 8 nucleotides matching TRBD1. The ends lost 0 bases at V and 6 bases at J; junction bases unmatched: 4. The germline V gene encodes CDR1 SGHRS and CDR2 YFSETQ. The CDR3 has 15 amino acids.